These T cell receptor beta chains were read from a single sample in a study of shared clonotypes between healthy human individuals. Sequenced by immunoSEQ multiplex PCR; TCRdb stores in-frame clones only, minus some. Counted here are about 700,000 clones, approximately 79% occurring once; the ten biggest clones make up over 1.5%. The sequencing sample was made of memory CD4+ T cells sorted from blood. These receptors were obtained from a woman under 40 in good health. CDR3s include the opening cysteine and the closing phenylalanine or tryptophan. The D gene is left open where the match is weak. Only some rows state a clone size, as once, few, many or a class for expanded clones.

CDR3 DNA | CDR3 protein | J gene | clone size | V gene | D gene
TGCGCCAGCAGCTTGGGGAGGACACCGATAAACACTGAAGCTTTCTTT | CASSLGRTPINTEAFF | TRBJ1-1 | NA | TRBV5-1 | NA
TGTGCCAGCAGCTTAGATCTGGGGGGCTCCTACAATGAGCAGTTCTTC | CASSLDLGGSYNEQFF | TRBJ2-1 | NA | TRBV11-2 | NA
TGCAGCGCTGACAGAGGCACAGATACGCAGTATTTT | CSADRGTDTQYF | TRBJ2-3 | NA | TRBV29-1 | NA
TGCGCCAGCAGCCAAGGGACGGTCCCTGGAAACACCATATATTTT | CASSQGTVPGNTIYF | TRBJ1-3 | NA | TRBV5-1 | NA
TGTGCCAGCAGCCCCAGGGGACTTTTTAACCCGGACGAGCAGTACTTC | CASSPRGLFNPDEQYF | TRBJ2-7 | few | TRBV11-2 | NA
TGTGCCAGCAGCCTCTCGCGGGTTTCCTACGAGCAGTACTTC | CASSLSRVSYEQYF | TRBJ2-7 | NA | TRBV5-5 | NA
TGTGCCAGCAGTAAGACTAGCGTTGTGGATGAGCAGTTCTTC | CASSKTSVVDEQFF | TRBJ2-1 | NA | TRBV27 | TRBD2
TGCGCCAGCAGTCCCTCTAGCGGGAGGGCAAATGAGCAGTTCTTC | CASSPSSGRANEQFF | TRBJ2-1 | NA | TRBV10-1 | TRBD2
TGTGCCAGCACCCCGACAGTAACCTACGAGCAGTACTTC | CASTPTVTYEQYF | TRBJ2-7 | NA | TRBV28 | NA
TGTGCCAGCAGTGGACAGGGTCCCTACGAGCAGTACTTC | CASSGQGPYEQYF | TRBJ2-7 | NA | TRBV27 | TRBD1
TGTGCCAGCAGTGAATATGAGGAGGGGATTCTTTATGGCTACACCTTC | CASSEYEEGILYGYTF | TRBJ1-2 | NA | TRBV25-1 | NA
TGTGCCAGCTCACCACCGGGGCAGGGTCGTCAGCCCCAGCATTTT | CASSPPGQGRQPQHF | TRBJ1-5 | NA | TRBV18 | NA
TGTGCCAGTAGACTCTCCGGGACCCGGGGGATCTACGAGCAGTACTTC | CASRLSGTRGIYEQYF | TRBJ2-7 | NA | TRBV19 | NA
TGTGCCAGCAGCTCAAAACCGGGCCTTGGGCACGAGCAGTACTTC | CASSSKPGLGHEQYF | TRBJ2-7 | few | TRBV13 | NA
TGTGCCAGCAGGACGGGGCAAACTGAAGCTTTCTTT | CASRTGQTEAFF | TRBJ1-1 | once | TRBV6-6 | NA
TGCGCCACCTCAGTTTCTAGCGGGAGTATGACAGATACGCAGTATTTT | CATSVSSGSMTDTQYF | TRBJ2-3 | once | TRBV5-1 | TRBD2
TGTGCCAGCAGTGAACTAGCGGGCTCCTACAATGAGCAGTTCTTC | CASSELAGSYNEQFF | TRBJ2-1 | NA | TRBV6-1 | TRBD2
TGTGCCAGCAGCTTAGTCCACCAGTACTTATCCTACGAGCAGTACTTC | CASSLVHQYLSYEQYF | TRBJ2-7 | NA | TRBV11-3 | NA
TGTGCCAGCTGGACGCCTCCGGGAAACGAGCATTTT | CASWTPPGNEHF | TRBJ1-5 | NA | TRBV28 | NA
TGTGCCAGCAGGGAGAGGGGGCGCTTGAACACTGAAGCTTTCTTT | CASRERGRLNTEAFF | TRBJ1-1 | NA | TRBV28 | TRBD1
TGTGCCAGCAGTTTAGTAGGGTCCTACGAGCAGTACTTC | CASSLVGSYEQYF | TRBJ2-7 | NA | TRBV28 | NA
TGTGCCAGCAGCCGCCCACCCGGGACAGGGGTCTACGAGCAGTACTTC | CASSRPPGTGVYEQYF | TRBJ2-7 | NA | TRBV28 | TRBD1
TGTGCCAGCAGTTTATGGGCCGGGACTAGCGACTCCTACGAGCAGTACTTC | CASSLWAGTSDSYEQYF | TRBJ2-7 | NA | TRBV28 | TRBD2
TGCAGCGTTGAATTCGGGGGAAGGGGGCCCCAGCATTTT | CSVEFGGRGPQHF | TRBJ1-5 | NA | TRBV29-1 | NA
TGTGCCAGCAGTGAGCTAGCGGGAGGGCCCCGGGAGACCCAGTACTTC | CASSELAGGPRETQYF | TRBJ2-5 | NA | TRBV6-1 | TRBD2
TGCGCCAGCAGCCCGGGAAGGAATGAGCAGTTCTTC | CASSPGRNEQFF | TRBJ2-1 | NA | TRBV5-1 | NA
TGTGCCAGTAGTATGCTAGATCAAGAGACCCAGTACTTC | CASSMLDQETQYF | TRBJ2-5 | few | TRBV19 | NA
TGTGCCAGCTCAAAGAGACCGAACACTGAAGCTTTCTTT | CASSKRPNTEAFF | TRBJ1-1 | NA | TRBV2 | NA
TGTGCCAGCTCACCAGGGACAGCTTACGAGCAGTACTTC | CASSPGTAYEQYF | TRBJ2-7 | NA | TRBV18 | TRBD1
TGTGCCAGCAGCCCCCTTGAGGGGGTCTCACCCCTCCACTTT | CASSPLEGVSPLHF | TRBJ1-6 | NA | TRBV9 | NA
TGCACAGCGGGACACCTAGGGCAGTTCTTC | CTAGHLGQFF | TRBJ2-1 | NA | TRBV20-1 | NA
TGTGCCAGTGCCGTCCTAACCTCTGGAAACACCATATATTTT | CASAVLTSGNTIYF | TRBJ1-3 | NA | TRBV28 | NA
TGTGCCAGCAGACCACCTCTAGTGGGAGAGACCCAGTACTTC | CASRPPLVGETQYF | TRBJ2-5 | NA | TRBV11-2 | NA
TGTGCCAGCAGTGAATGGGGGGCGCGTCGCACTGAAGCTTTCTTT | CASSEWGARRTEAFF | TRBJ1-1 | NA | TRBV6-1 | NA
TGCGCCAGCAGATGGGGATCAAACACTGAAGCTTTCTTT | CASRWGSNTEAFF | TRBJ1-1 | few | TRBV5-1 | NA
TGCAGCGCCTTGGGCATGAACACTGAAGCTTTCTTT | CSALGMNTEAFF | TRBJ1-1 | NA | TRBV29-1 | NA
TGTGCCGGAGGGATCCTCTATGGCTACACCTTC | CAGGILYGYTF | TRBJ1-2 | many | TRBV6-4 | NA
TGTGCCAGTAGTATGGTAGCGGGGGCTAACTACGAGCAGTACTTC | CASSMVAGANYEQYF | TRBJ2-7 | NA | TRBV19 | TRBD2
TGTGCCAGCAGCCAAGCCACACAGGGAAGCCCCCAGCATTTT | CASSQATQGSPQHF | TRBJ1-5 | NA | TRBV4-2 | NA
TGTGCCAGCAGCGCCCATGATACGCAGTATTTT | CASSAHDTQYF | TRBJ2-3 | once | TRBV9 | NA